The 12 T cell receptor beta chains below were found in one sample sequenced in a study of OX40 agonist ivuxolimab in advanced cancers. Assay used: immunoSEQ multiplex PCR; TCRdb lists only in-frame clones, some missing. There are tens of thousands of clones in the sample; 70% to 90% occur only once, and about an eighth lies in the top ten. Sequences were derived from CD4+ or CD8+ T cells sorted from blood, sampled in a trial of the OX40 agonist ivuxolimab. These TCRs come from an adult with an advanced solid tumor such as melanoma, head and neck, liver or kidney cancer.

The chain combines TRBV2 with TRBJ2-5; 8 nucleotides align to TRBD2. The V gene's germline CDR1 is SNHLY and CDR2 FYNNEI. The CDR3 contains 14 residues. The V gene end was trimmed by 5 bases and the J gene end by 1 base; junction bases not matched to a gene: 3. In DNA, the CDR3 is TGTGCCAGCAGTCGTACTAGCGGCCAAGAGACCCAGTACTTC. It translates to CASSRTSGQETQYF.

The table lists this clone with a count of one. The chain recombines TRBV18 with TRBJ2-1; 7 bases fit TRBD2. Germline V gene data show CDR1 as KGHSH and CDR2 as LQKENI. This CDR3 region has 16 residues. V gave up 0 bases and J gave up 6 bases; unmatched junction bases: 8. The CDR3 sequence is CASSPPLFGEGNEQFF. The DNA for the CDR3 is TGTGCCAGCTCACCACCTTTGTTTGGGGAGGGCAATGAGCAGTTCTTC.

The genes are TRBV2 and TRBJ1-1; D possibly corresponds to TRBD1 (5 bases). V lost 7 bases and J lost 0, with 18 bases in between. There are 16 residues in the CDR3. Germline V CDR1 and CDR2: SNHLY, FYNNEI. CDR3: CASNLPGTELNTEAFF. The CDR3 DNA reads TGTGCCAGCAACCTCCCCGGGACGGAACTGAACACTGAAGCTTTCTTT.

The V and J genes are TRBV7-8 and TRBJ1-5; D unclear. V lost 5 bases and J lost 2, with 13 bases in between. Germline V CDR1 and CDR2: SGHVS, FQNEAQ. The CDR3 spans 15 residues. The CDR3 DNA reads TGTGCCAGCAGCCGGGGAGGGAGGGGCAATCAGCCCCAGCATTTT. As protein: CASSRGGRGNQPQHF.

V and J are TRBV27 and TRBJ2-1; possibly TRBD1 for D (5 bases). This CDR3 contains 14 residues. V shed 3 bases and J shed 5 bases, with 11 bases lying between them. Germline V gene lookup returns CDR1 MNHEY and CDR2 SMNVEV (reference sequence). The CDR3 DNA reads as TGTGCCAGCAGTTTGGGGCTACGTCACAATGAGCAGTTCTTC. The encoded protein is CASSLGLRHNEQFF.

V and J are TRBV2 and TRBJ2-7; the D gene is possibly TRBD2 (5 bases). CDR3 length: 13 amino acids. Deletions cut 11 bases from V and 2 bases from J, with 16 bases between. Germline V CDR1 and CDR2: SNHLY, FYNNEI. The CDR3 sequence: CAGQSTGTYEQYF. DNA of the CDR3: TGTGCCGGCCAATCGACGGGAACCTACGAGCAGTACTTC. Drawing the rest from reference TRBV2 and TRBJ2-7, the complete variable domain is EPEVTQTPSHQVTQMGQEVILRCVPISNHLYFYWYRQILGQKVEFLVSFYNNEISEKSEIFDDQFSVERPDGSNFTLKIRSTKLEDSAMYFCAGQSTGTYEQYFGPGTRLTVT.

Turning to this clone: The junction departs from germline at one end; a sequencing error may be responsible. The V and J genes are TRBV2 and TRBJ2-1; 9 bases fit TRBD2. This CDR3 contains 18 residues. Looked up from germline, CDR1 is SNHLY and CDR2 is FYNNEI. The CDR3 loop reads CASSEAGGEATGGNEQFF. The DNA for the CDR3 is TGTGCCAGCAGCGAAGCGGGGGGCGAGGCTACGGGTGGAAATGAGCAGTTCTTC.

The chain is built from TRBV13 and TRBJ2-3; 9 bases map to TRBD2. Germline CDR1 and CDR2: PRHDT and FYEKMQ (reference sequence). The CDR3 has 16 amino acids. Germline trimming cut 1 base from V and 6 bases from J; bases unmatched to any gene: 8. CDR3 nucleotides: TGTGCCAGCAGCTTAGCCGCTAGCGGGATACTGGATACGCAGTATTTT. It codes for CASSLAASGILDTQYF.

V gene TRBV13 combines with J gene TRBJ2-7, with TRBD1 identical over 9 bases. J gave up 5 bases and V 4 bases, and 3 bases lay outside the gene matches. CDR1 and CDR2 from the germline V gene are PRHDT and FYEKMQ (reference sequence). This CDR3 is 13 amino acids long. CDR3 DNA sequence: TGTGCCAGCAGCTGGACAGGGGACCACGAGCAGTACTTC. This encodes CASSWTGDHEQYF. The full variable domain, with the rest looked up from reference TRBV13 and TRBJ2-7, is AAGVIQSPRHLIKEKRETATLKCYPIPRHDTVYWYQQGPGQDPQFLISFYEKMQSDKGSIPDRFSAQQFSDYHSELNMSSLELGDSALYFCASSWTGDHEQYFGPGTRLTVT.

The chain links TRBV5-6 to TRBJ2-7; D remains ambiguous. From germline, CDR1 is SGHDT and CDR2 YYEEEE. The germline V and J ends were trimmed by 4 bases and 5 bases, with 13 bases remaining between them. The CDR3 runs to 13 residues. CDR3 loop: CASSLGRENEQYF. The CDR3 bases are TGTGCCAGCAGCCTCGGACGAGAGAACGAGCAGTACTTC.

The rearrangement uses TRBV6-1 and TRBJ2-7, with TRBD1 matching 7 bases. This CDR3 comprises 11 residues. After removal of 6 bases from V and 11 bases from J, the junction contained 7 bases not matched to a gene. The germline V gene encodes CDR1 MNHNS and CDR2 SASEGT. CDR3 region: CASSTGTDEYF. The CDR3 region has the DNA TGTGCCAGCAGCACCGGGACAGACGAGTACTTC.

This chain uses TRBV29-1 with TRBJ2-2; TRBD1 matches at 7 bases. Germline V gene sequence: CDR1 SQVTM, CDR2 ANQGSEA. This CDR3 is built from 16 residues. Trimming at V came to 4 bases and at J to 3 bases, leaving 11 bases not matched to a gene. CDR3 bases: TGCAGCGTTGCAGACGGGACAGTTTATTACACCGGGGAGCTGTTTTTT. It encodes CSVADGTVYYTGELFF.